This paragraph reports one T cell receptor beta chain. The data stem from a study of cytomegalovirus exposure and HLA in healthy donors. Sequenced by immunoSEQ multiplex PCR; TCRdb stores in-frame clones only, minus some. The table lists over 75,000 clones, 85% of them singletons. This clonotype was obtained from a man aged 18 to 30 in good health and CMV-seropositive. The sequencing sample was made of PBMCs.

The DNA of the CDR3 is TGCGCCAGCAGCCAAGGGCCTGAACAGACGAACATCTATAGCAATCAGCCCCAGCATTTT. Translating it yields CASSQGPEQTNIYSNQPQHF. The J gene is TRBJ1-5, the V gene TRBV4-1; D call uncertain. There are 20 residues in the CDR3. Trimming took off 1 base at V and 0 bases at J, with 22 bases between the two ends. Germline V gene sequence: CDR1 MGHRA, CDR2 YSYEKL.